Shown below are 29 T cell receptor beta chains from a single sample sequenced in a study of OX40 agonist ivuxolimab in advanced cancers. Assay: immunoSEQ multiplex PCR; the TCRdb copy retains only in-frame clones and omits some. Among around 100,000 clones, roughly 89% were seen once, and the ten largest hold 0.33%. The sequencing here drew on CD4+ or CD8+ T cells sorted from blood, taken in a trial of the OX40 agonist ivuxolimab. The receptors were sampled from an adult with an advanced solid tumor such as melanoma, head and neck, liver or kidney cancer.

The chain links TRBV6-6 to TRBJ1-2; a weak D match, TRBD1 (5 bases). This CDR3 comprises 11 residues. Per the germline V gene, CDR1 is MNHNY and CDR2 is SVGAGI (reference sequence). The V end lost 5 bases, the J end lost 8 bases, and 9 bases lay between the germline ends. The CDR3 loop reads CASSTGGGYTF. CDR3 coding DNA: TGTGCCAGCAGTACGGGGGGAGGCTACACCTTC.

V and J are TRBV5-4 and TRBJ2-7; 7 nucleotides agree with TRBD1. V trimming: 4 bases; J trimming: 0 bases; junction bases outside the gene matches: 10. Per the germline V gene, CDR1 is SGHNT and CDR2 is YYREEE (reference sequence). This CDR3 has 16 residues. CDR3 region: CASSRDSLSSSYEQYF. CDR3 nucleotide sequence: TGTGCCAGCAGCCGGGACAGCCTATCCTCCTCCTACGAGCAGTACTTC.

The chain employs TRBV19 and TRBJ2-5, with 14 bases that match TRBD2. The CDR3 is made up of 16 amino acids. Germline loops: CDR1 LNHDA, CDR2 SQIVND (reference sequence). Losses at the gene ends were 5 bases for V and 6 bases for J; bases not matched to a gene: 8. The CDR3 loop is CASSSPGLAGAKTQYF. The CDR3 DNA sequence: TGTGCCAGTAGTTCACCGGGACTAGCGGGAGCGAAGACCCAGTACTTC.

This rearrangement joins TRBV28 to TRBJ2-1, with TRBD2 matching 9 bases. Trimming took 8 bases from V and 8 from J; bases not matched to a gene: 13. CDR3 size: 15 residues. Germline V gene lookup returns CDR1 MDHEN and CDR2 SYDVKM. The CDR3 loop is CASLKGGRAFDEQFF. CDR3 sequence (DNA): TGTGCCAGCTTGAAGGGCGGGAGGGCCTTCGATGAGCAGTTCTTC.

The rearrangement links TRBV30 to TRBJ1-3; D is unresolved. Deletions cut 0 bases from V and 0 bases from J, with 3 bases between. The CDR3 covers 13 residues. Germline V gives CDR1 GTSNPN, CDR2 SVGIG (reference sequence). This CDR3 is CAWSVSSGNTIYF. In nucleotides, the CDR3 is TGTGCCTGGAGTGTCAGCTCTGGAAACACCATATATTTT.

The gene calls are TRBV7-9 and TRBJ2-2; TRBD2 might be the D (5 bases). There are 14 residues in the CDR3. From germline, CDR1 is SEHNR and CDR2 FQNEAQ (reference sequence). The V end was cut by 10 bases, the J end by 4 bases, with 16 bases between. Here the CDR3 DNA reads TGTGCCACCTTGACCTTGAGCGGCACCGGGGAGCTGTTTTTT. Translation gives CATLTLSGTGELFF.

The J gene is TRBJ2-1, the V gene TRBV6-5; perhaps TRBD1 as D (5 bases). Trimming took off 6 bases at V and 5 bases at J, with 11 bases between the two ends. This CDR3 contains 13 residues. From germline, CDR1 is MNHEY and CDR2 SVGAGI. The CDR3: CASSLTVDNEQFF. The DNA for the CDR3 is TGTGCCAGCAGCTTGACAGTTGACAATGAGCAGTTCTTC.

In DNA form, the CDR3 reads TGTGCCAGTAGTAATCCGGGACAGGGGCATCCGAACACTGAAGCTTTCTTT. It translates to CASSNPGQGHPNTEAFF. The chain links TRBV19 to TRBJ1-1, with 10 bases fitting TRBD1. The V gene's germline CDR1 is LNHDA and CDR2 SQIVND (reference sequence). V lost 4 bases, J lost 1 base, and 9 bases stayed unmatched. The CDR3 is 17 amino acids.

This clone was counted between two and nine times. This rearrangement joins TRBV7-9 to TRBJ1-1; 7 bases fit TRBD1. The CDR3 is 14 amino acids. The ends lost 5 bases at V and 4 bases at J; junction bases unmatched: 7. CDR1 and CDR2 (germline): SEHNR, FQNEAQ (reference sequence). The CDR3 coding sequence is TGTGCCAGCAGCGCCAGACAGGGAACCACTGAAGCTTTCTTT. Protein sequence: CASSARQGTTEAFF.

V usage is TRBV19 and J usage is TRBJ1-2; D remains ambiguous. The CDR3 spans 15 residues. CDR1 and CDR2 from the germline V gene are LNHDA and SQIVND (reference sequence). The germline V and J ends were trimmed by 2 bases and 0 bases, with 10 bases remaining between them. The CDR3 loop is CASSINSATNYGYTF. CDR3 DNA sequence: TGTGCCAGTAGTATAAACAGCGCTACTAACTATGGCTACACCTTC.

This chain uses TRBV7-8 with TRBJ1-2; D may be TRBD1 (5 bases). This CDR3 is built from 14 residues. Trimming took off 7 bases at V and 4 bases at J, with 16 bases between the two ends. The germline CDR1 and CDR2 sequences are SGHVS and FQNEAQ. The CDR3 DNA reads TGTGCCAGCACCCCTATGAGGGGCGCCTATGGCTACACCTTC. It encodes CASTPMRGAYGYTF.

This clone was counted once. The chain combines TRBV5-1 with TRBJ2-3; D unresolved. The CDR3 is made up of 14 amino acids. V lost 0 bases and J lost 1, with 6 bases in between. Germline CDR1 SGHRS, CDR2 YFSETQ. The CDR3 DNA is TGCGCCAGCAGCTTGGATAGGGGCACAGATACGCAGTATTTT. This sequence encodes CASSLDRGTDTQYF.

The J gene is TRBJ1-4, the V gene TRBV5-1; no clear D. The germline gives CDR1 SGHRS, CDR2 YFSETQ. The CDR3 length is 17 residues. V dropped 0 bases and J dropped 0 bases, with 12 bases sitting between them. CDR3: CASSLASYEATNEKLFF. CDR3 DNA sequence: TGCGCCAGCAGCTTGGCCAGCTACGAGGCAACTAATGAAAAACTGTTTTTT.

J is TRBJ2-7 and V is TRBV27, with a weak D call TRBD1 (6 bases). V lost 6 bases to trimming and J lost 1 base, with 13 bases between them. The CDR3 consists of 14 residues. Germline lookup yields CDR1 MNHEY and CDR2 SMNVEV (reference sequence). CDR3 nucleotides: TGTGCCAGCAGAGAACTACAGGGTTCCTACGAGCAGTACTTC. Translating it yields CASRELQGSYEQYF.

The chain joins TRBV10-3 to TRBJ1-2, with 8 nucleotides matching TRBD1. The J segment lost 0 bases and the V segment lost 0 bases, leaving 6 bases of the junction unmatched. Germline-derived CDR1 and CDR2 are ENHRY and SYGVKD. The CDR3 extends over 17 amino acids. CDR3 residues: CAISESWTGSPNYGYTF. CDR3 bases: TGTGCCATCAGTGAGTCATGGACAGGGAGTCCTAACTATGGCTACACCTTC.

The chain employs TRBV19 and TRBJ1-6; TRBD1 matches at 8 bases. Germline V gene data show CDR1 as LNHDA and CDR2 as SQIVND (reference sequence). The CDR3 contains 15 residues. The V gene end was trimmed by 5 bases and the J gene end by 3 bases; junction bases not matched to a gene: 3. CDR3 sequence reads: CASSQQGGYNSPLHF. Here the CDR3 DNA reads TGTGCCAGTAGTCAACAGGGGGGCTATAATTCACCCCTCCACTTT.

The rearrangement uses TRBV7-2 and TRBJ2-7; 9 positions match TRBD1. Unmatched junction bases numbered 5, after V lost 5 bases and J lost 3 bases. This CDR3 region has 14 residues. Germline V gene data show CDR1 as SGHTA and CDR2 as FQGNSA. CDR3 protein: CASSLRTGDYEQYF. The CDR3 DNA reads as TGTGCCAGCAGCCTCCGGACAGGGGACTACGAGCAGTACTTC.

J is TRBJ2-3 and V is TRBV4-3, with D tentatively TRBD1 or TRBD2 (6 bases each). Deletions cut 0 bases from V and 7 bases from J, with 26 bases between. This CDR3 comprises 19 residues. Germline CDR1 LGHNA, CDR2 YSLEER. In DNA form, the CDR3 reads TGCGCCAGCAGCCAAGACGGTTACCTCGGGGGCCTAAATAGAAATACGCAGTATTTT. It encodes CASSQDGYLGGLNRNTQYF.

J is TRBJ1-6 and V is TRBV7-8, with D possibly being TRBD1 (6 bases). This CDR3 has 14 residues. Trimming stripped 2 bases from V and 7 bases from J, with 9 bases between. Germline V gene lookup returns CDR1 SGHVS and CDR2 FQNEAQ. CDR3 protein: CASSLRQGNSPLHF. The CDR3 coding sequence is TGTGCCAGCAGCTTACGGCAGGGGAATTCACCCCTCCACTTT.

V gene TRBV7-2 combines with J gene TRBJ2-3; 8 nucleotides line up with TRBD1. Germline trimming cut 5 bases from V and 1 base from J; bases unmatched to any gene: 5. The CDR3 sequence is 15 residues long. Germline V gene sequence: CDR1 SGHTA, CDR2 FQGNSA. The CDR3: CASSQPTGGTDTQYF. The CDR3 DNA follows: TGTGCCAGCAGCCAACCGACAGGGGGCACAGATACGCAGTATTTT.

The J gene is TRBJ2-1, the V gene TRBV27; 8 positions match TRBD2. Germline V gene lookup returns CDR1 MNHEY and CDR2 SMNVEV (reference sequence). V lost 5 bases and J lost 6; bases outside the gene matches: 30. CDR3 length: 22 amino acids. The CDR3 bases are TGTGCCAGCAGTGGCCCATTACTTATCGGGGGGGGATACAACGCGTGGAGCAATGAGCAGTTCTTC. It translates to CASSGPLLIGGGYNAWSNEQFF.

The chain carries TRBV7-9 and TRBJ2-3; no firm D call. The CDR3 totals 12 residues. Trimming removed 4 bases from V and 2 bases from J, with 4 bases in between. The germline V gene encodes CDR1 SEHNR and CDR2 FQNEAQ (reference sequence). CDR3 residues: CASSSNTDTQYF. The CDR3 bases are TGTGCCAGCAGCTCTAACACAGATACGCAGTATTTT.

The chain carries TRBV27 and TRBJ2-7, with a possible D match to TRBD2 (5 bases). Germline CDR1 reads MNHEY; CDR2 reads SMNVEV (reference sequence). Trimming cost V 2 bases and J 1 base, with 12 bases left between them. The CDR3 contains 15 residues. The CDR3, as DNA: TGTGCCAGCAGTTTAAGGCTCGAGGGTTCCTACGAGCAGTACTTC. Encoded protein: CASSLRLEGSYEQYF.

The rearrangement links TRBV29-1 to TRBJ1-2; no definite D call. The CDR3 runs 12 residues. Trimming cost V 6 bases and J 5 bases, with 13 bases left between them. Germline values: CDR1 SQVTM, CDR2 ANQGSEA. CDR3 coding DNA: TGCAGCGTGGAGCAATGGTCTTATGGCTACACCTTC. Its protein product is CSVEQWSYGYTF.

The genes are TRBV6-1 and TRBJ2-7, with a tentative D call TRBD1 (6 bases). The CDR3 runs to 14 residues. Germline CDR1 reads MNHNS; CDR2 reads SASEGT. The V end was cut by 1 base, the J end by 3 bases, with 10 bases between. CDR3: CASSEGQGLYEQYF. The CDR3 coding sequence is TGTGCCAGCAGTGAAGGGCAGGGGCTCTACGAGCAGTACTTC.

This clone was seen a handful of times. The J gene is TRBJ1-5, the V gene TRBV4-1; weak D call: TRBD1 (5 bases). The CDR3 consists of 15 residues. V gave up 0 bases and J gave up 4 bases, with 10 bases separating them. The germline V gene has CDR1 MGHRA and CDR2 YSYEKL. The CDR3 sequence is CASSQDHGGNQPQHF. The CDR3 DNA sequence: TGCGCCAGCAGCCAAGATCACGGGGGAAATCAGCCCCAGCATTTT.

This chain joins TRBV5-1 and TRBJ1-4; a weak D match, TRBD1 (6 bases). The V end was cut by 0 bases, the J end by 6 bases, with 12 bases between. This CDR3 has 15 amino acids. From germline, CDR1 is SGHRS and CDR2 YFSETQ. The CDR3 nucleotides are TGCGCCAGCAGCTTGGAGGGGGGGCCGTATGAAAAACTGTTTTTT. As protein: CASSLEGGPYEKLFF.

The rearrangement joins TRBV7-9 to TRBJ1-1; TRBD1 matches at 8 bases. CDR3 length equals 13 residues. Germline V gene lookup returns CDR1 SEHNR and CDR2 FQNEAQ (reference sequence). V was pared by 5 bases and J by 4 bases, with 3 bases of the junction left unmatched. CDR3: CASSGTGGTEAFF. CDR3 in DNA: TGTGCCAGCAGCGGCACAGGGGGCACTGAAGCTTTCTTT.

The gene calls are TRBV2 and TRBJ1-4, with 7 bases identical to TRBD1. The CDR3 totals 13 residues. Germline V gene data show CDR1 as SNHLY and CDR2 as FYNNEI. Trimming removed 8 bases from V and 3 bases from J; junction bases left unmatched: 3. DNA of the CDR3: TGTGCCAGCGAGGGGGCAGCTAATGAAAAACTGTTTTTT. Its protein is CASEGAANEKLFF.